This T cell receptor (beta chain) emerged from a study of T-cell memory formation after mild COVID-19. Study details: The study found TCR clusters largely donor specific.

Regarding the study as a whole: A second wave expanding day 15 to 37 was CD4+-biased; contracting clones were balanced.

Worth noting for this clonotype: Antigen unknown.

Constant-segment primers and 5'RACE yielded cDNA libraries for TCR alpha and TCR beta, each carrying sample barcodes and UMIs. TCRdb analysed the 5' RACE reads with MiXCR anew, one entry per CDR3 protein. Counted here are fewer than 450,000 distinct CDR3 sequences, less than 25% occurring once; the ten biggest clones make up 8.5% to 9%. This CDR3 is built from 13 residues. Germline CDR1 and CDR2: MNHEY and SMNVEV (reference sequence). Trimming cost V 1 base and J 2 bases, with 5 bases left between them. This TCR was recovered from an adult woman who had mild COVID-19 (a few samples of this study predate the infection). Cell type and time point are not known. The chain joins TRBV27 to TRBJ1-2, with D hard to call. Material for sequencing was PBMCs or a T cell subset sorted from them (not recorded which). CDR3: CASSLLGNYGYTF. CDR3 coding DNA: TGTGCCAGCAGTTTATTAGGGAACTATGGCTACACCTTC.